The T cell receptor (beta chain) under discussion was sequenced for a study of cytomegalovirus exposure and HLA in healthy donors. From germline, CDR1 is SGHRS and CDR2 YFSETQ. The CDR3 has 15 residues. The V end lost 1 base, the J end lost 5 bases, and 15 bases lay between the germline ends. Use of 60 Vbeta and 13 Jbeta primers characterized the PCR. Profiled with immunoSEQ multiplex PCR; TCRdb holds only in-frame clones, not every one. Of roughly 160,000 clones listed, roughly four fifths are singletons. This TCR derives from a female donor in good health and CMV-seronegative. The sequenced sample consisted of PBMCs. The J gene is TRBJ1-1, the V gene TRBV5-1; D is perhaps TRBD1 (6 bases). In DNA, the CDR3 is TGCGCCAGCAGCTTGTACGGGGGGCGGGTGACTGAAGCTTTCTTT. Amino acid sequence: CASSLYGGRVTEAFF. Full variable domain (missing parts from reference TRBV5-1 and TRBJ1-1): KAGVTQTPRYLIKTRGQQVTLSCSPISGHRSVSWYQQTPGQGLQFLFEYFSETQRNKGNFPGRFSGRQFSNSRSEMNVSTLELGDSALYLCASSLYGGRVTEAFFGQGTRLTVV.